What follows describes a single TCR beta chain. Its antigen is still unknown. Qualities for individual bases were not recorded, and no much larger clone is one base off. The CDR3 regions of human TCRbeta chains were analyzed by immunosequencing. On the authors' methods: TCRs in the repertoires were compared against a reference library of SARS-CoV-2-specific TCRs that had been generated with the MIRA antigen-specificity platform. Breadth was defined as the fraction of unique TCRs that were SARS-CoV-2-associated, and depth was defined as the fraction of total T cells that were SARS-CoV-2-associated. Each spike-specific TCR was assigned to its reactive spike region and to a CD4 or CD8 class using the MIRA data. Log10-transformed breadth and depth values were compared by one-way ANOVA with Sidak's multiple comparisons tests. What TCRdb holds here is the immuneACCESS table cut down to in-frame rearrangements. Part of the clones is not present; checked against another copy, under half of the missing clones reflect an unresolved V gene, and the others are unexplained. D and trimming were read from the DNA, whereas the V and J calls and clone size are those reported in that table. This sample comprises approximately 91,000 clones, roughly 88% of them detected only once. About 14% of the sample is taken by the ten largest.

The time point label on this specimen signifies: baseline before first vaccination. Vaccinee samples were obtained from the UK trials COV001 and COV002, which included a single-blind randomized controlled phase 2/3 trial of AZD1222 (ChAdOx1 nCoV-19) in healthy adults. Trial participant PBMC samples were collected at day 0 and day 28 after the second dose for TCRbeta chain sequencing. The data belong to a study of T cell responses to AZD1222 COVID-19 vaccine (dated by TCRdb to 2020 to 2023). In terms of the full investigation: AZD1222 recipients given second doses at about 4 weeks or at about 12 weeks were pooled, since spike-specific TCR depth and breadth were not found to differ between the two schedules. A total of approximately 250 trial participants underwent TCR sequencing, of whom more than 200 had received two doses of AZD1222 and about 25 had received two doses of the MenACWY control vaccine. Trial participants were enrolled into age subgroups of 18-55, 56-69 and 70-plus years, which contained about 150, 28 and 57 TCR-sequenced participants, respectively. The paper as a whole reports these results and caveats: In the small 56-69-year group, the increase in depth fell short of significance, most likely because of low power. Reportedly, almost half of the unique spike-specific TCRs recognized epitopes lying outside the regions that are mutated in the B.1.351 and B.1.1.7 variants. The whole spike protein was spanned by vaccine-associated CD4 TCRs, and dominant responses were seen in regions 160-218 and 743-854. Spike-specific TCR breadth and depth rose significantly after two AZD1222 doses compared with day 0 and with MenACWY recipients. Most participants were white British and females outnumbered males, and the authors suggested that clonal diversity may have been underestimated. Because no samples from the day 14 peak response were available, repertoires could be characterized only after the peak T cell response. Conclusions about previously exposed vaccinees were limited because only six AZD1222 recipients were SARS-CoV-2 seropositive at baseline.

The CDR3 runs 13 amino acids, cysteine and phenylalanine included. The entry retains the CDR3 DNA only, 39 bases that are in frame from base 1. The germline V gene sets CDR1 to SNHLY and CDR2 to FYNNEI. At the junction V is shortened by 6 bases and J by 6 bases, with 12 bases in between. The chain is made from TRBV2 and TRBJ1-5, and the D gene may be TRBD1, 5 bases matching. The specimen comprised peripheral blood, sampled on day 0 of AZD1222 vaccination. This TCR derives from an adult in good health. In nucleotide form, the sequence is TGTGCCAGCAGAGAGACAACAGGTCAGCCCCAGCATTTT. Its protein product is CASRETTGQPQHF.